This T cell receptor (beta chain) came from a study of human T cells and chemical hapten exposure. Study background: Small differences in pooled library volume mainly drove the variation in TCR yields per sample.

A few counts support this clonotype. There are 14 residues in the CDR3. Between the trimmed V and J ends, which lost 0 bases and 0 bases, there was a span of 4 bases. CDR1 and CDR2 (germline): SGHKS, YYEKEE (reference sequence). Documented time point: patch test 1, 2 weeks after DPC sensitization. Treatment: therapeutic diphenylcyclopropenone sensitization with weekly scalp DPC. Attachment of unique molecular identifiers to individual cDNA molecules was performed in the library. TCRdb fed the RACE reads into MiXCR, producing one record per CDR3 protein. The sample records 74,000 or so distinct CDR3 sequences, roughly 12% being singletons.

The source was whole blood, collected in connection with sensitization to the hapten diphenylcyclopropenone (DPC). This chain links TRBV5-5 with TRBJ1-3; D not resolved. The receptor was isolated from a woman between 55 and 75 years old with alopecia areata. Some clones in this sample may be carry-over from other donors' samples. CDR3 loop: CASSLENSGNTIYF. The CDR3 DNA follows: TGTGCCAGCAGCTTGGAAAACTCTGGAAACACCATATATTTT.